Listed below are T cell receptor beta chains from one sample, sequenced in a study of Ad26.COV2.S vaccination and SARS-CoV-2 variants. Repertoires were generated with immunoSEQ multiplex PCR, while TCRdb's copy carries only in-frame clones and drops some. Of 40,000 to 55,000 clones in the sample, approximately 80% were seen once. The material was peripheral blood, obtained after recovery from COVID-19. Every receptor here comes from a human donor who had recovered from COVID-19. Both conserved end residues are part of each CDR3. D genes are given only for firm matches. Size is omitted from some rows. Given values are once, few, many or a class for expanded clones.

CDR3 length: 17
clone size: NA
V gene: TRBV7-2
D gene: TRBD1
J gene: TRBJ1-1
CDR3 DNA: TGTGCCAGCAGCCCCAGGGACAGGGGAGTTCTTAACACTGAAGCTTTCTTT
CDR3 protein: CASSPRDRGVLNTEAFF

CDR3 length: 16
clone size: NA
V gene: TRBV19
D gene: TRBD2
J gene: TRBJ2-7
CDR3 DNA: TGTGCCAGTAGTATATCCCTCCGCGGGAGCGCCTACGAGCAGTACTTC
CDR3 protein: CASSISLRGSAYEQYF

CDR3 length: 17
clone size: NA
V gene: TRBV5-1
D gene: NA
J gene: TRBJ1-1
CDR3 DNA: TGCGCCAGCAGCTTGTTAAGTTCAACGGGTGGTGGCACTGAAGCTTTCTTT
CDR3 protein: CASSLLSSTGGGTEAFF

CDR3 length: 15
clone size: NA
V gene: TRBV5-1
D gene: TRBD1
J gene: TRBJ2-3
CDR3 DNA: TGCGCCAGCAGCAAGGAGGGACAGGGCACAGATACGCAGTATTTT
CDR3 protein: CASSKEGQGTDTQYF

CDR3 length: 15
clone size: NA
V gene: TRBV5-6
D gene: NA
J gene: TRBJ2-5
CDR3 DNA: TGTGCCAGCAGCTTTGGGGTCCGGGTCCAAGAGACCCAGTACTTC
CDR3 protein: CASSFGVRVQETQYF

CDR3 length: 11
clone size: NA
V gene: TRBV20-1
D gene: NA
J gene: TRBJ2-2
CDR3 DNA: TGCAGTGCCGTTTTGTCCGGGGAGCTGTTTTTT
CDR3 protein: CSAVLSGELFF

CDR3 length: 12
clone size: NA
V gene: TRBV7-9
D gene: NA
J gene: TRBJ2-7
CDR3 DNA: TGTGCCAGCAGCCGTGACGGATACGAGCAGTACTTC
CDR3 protein: CASSRDGYEQYF

CDR3 length: 15
clone size: NA
V gene: TRBV5-1
D gene: NA
J gene: TRBJ1-4
CDR3 DNA: TGCGCCAGCAGCCCCCGACAAGCAACTAATGAAAAACTGTTTTTT
CDR3 protein: CASSPRQATNEKLFF

CDR3 length: 18
clone size: NA
V gene: TRBV29-1
D gene: TRBD2
J gene: TRBJ2-7
CDR3 DNA: TGCAGCGTTGAGGGACTAGCGGGAGGCCCTCCCCTTTCCTACGAGCAGTACTTC
CDR3 protein: CSVEGLAGGPPLSYEQYF

CDR3 length: 16
clone size: NA
V gene: TRBV19
D gene: TRBD1
J gene: TRBJ2-1
CDR3 DNA: TGTGCCAGTTCAGAGGGGGCGTTAATCACCTACAATGAGCAGTTCTTC
CDR3 protein: CASSEGALITYNEQFF

CDR3 length: 14
clone size: NA
V gene: TRBV10-2
D gene: NA
J gene: TRBJ2-2
CDR3 DNA: TGCGCCAGCCGAGGACAAACGAACACCGGGGAGCTGTTTTTT
CDR3 protein: CASRGQTNTGELFF

CDR3 length: 14
clone size: NA
V gene: TRBV2
D gene: NA
J gene: TRBJ1-1
CDR3 DNA: TGTGCCAGCAATTTAGGGACGGTGAACACTGAAGCTTTCTTT
CDR3 protein: CASNLGTVNTEAFF

CDR3 length: 13
clone size: NA
V gene: TRBV12-3/TRBV12-4
D gene: NA
J gene: TRBJ1-3
CDR3 DNA: TGTGCCAGCAGTGGGGGCTCTGGAAACACCATATATTTT
CDR3 protein: CASSGGSGNTIYF

CDR3 length: 18
clone size: NA
V gene: TRBV7-8
D gene: TRBD1
J gene: TRBJ1-2
CDR3 DNA: TGTGCCAGCAGCTTAGCGCGTCGCAGGGGGGTCACTAACTATGGCTACACCTTC
CDR3 protein: CASSLARRRGVTNYGYTF

CDR3 length: 14
clone size: once
V gene: TRBV30
D gene: NA
J gene: TRBJ1-5
CDR3 DNA: TGTGCCTGGAGTGTAGGGTACAGAAATCAGCCCCAGCATTTT
CDR3 protein: CAWSVGYRNQPQHF

CDR3 length: 14
clone size: NA
V gene: TRBV28
D gene: NA
J gene: TRBJ2-3
CDR3 DNA: TGTGCCAGCAGTTTTAGGCAGGGCGTGGATACGCAGTATTTT
CDR3 protein: CASSFRQGVDTQYF

CDR3 length: 17
clone size: NA
V gene: TRBV28
D gene: TRBD2
J gene: TRBJ2-4
CDR3 DNA: TGTGCCAGCAGTTTAAACGGGCTCGGGGGGGCCAAAAACATTCAGTACTTC
CDR3 protein: CASSLNGLGGAKNIQYF

CDR3 length: 15
clone size: NA
V gene: TRBV2
D gene: NA
J gene: TRBJ1-1
CDR3 DNA: TGTGCCAGCAGATCAGGACAGCGGGGAAGTACTGAAGCTTTCTTT
CDR3 protein: CASRSGQRGSTEAFF

CDR3 length: 17
clone size: NA
V gene: TRBV10-3
D gene: TRBD1
J gene: TRBJ1-1
CDR3 DNA: TGTGCCATCAGTGGGCGACAGGGAGCCTCGGCCCCCATGCAAGCTTTCTTT
CDR3 protein: CAISGRQGASAPMQAFF

CDR3 length: 15
clone size: NA
V gene: TRBV21-1
D gene: NA
J gene: TRBJ1-2
CDR3 DNA: TGTGCCAGCACCGGACAGGGGGCTCTGAACTATGGCTACACCTTC
CDR3 protein: CASTGQGALNYGYTF

CDR3 length: 15
clone size: NA
V gene: TRBV4-1
D gene: TRBD2
J gene: TRBJ2-5
CDR3 DNA: TGCGCCAGCAGCCCACTAGCGGGAGGGCCTGAGACCCAGTACTTC
CDR3 protein: CASSPLAGGPETQYF

CDR3 length: 14
clone size: once
V gene: TRBV2
D gene: TRBD1
J gene: TRBJ2-3
CDR3 DNA: TGTGCCAGCAGTCGACAGGGCGGCACAGATACGCAGTATTTT
CDR3 protein: CASSRQGGTDTQYF

CDR3 length: 14
clone size: NA
V gene: TRBV27
D gene: NA
J gene: TRBJ1-1
CDR3 DNA: TGTGCCAGCAGTTTAGGGACCCCGAACACTGAAGCTTTCTTT
CDR3 protein: CASSLGTPNTEAFF

CDR3 length: 15
clone size: few
V gene: TRBV6-5
D gene: NA
J gene: TRBJ1-6
CDR3 DNA: TGTGCCAGCAGTTACGAGACAGTTTATAATTCACCCCTCCACTTT
CDR3 protein: CASSYETVYNSPLHF

CDR3 length: 14
clone size: NA
V gene: TRBV4-1
D gene: NA
J gene: TRBJ1-1
CDR3 DNA: TGCGCCAGCAGCCAAGGGCGACTACCAAGGGAAGCTTTCTTT
CDR3 protein: CASSQGRLPREAFF

CDR3 length: 15
clone size: NA
V gene: TRBV6-1
D gene: TRBD1
J gene: TRBJ1-2
CDR3 DNA: TGTGCCAGCAGTGAAAGGCCCGACAGGGCGGAAGCCTACACCTTC
CDR3 protein: CASSERPDRAEAYTF

CDR3 length: 14
clone size: NA
V gene: TRBV14
D gene: NA
J gene: TRBJ1-1
CDR3 DNA: TGTGCCAGCAGCCCGGGGCGAGGATGGACTGAAGCTTTCTTT
CDR3 protein: CASSPGRGWTEAFF

CDR3 length: 17
clone size: NA
V gene: TRBV5-1
D gene: TRBD2
J gene: TRBJ2-3
CDR3 DNA: TGCGCCAGCAGCGGACGGGGTCTAACTAGCGCCACAGATACGCAGTATTTT
CDR3 protein: CASSGRGLTSATDTQYF

CDR3 length: 18
clone size: NA
V gene: TRBV5-1
D gene: NA
J gene: TRBJ2-1
CDR3 DNA: TGCGCCAGCAGCCAATGGGGGGCCGCAGGGAGTGGAGGGGATGAGCAGTTCTTC
CDR3 protein: CASSQWGAAGSGGDEQFF

CDR3 length: 12
clone size: NA
V gene: TRBV9
D gene: NA
J gene: TRBJ1-2
CDR3 DNA: TGTGCCAGCAGCGTAGCTCAGGATGGCTACACCTTC
CDR3 protein: CASSVAQDGYTF

CDR3 length: 13
clone size: NA
V gene: TRBV4-2
D gene: NA
J gene: TRBJ2-3
CDR3 DNA: TGTGCCAGCAGACCCGAGGGCACAGATACGCAGTATTTT
CDR3 protein: CASRPEGTDTQYF

CDR3 length: 13
clone size: NA
V gene: TRBV29-1
D gene: NA
J gene: TRBJ2-1
CDR3 DNA: TGCAGCGTTGAAGATAATAGTAAGGGCTGGGGGTTCTTC
CDR3 protein: CSVEDNSKGWGFF

CDR3 length: 14
clone size: NA
V gene: TRBV6-5
D gene: NA
J gene: TRBJ1-1
CDR3 DNA: TGTGCCAGCAGTTACGGCGGGACGCCACGCGAAGCTTTCTTT
CDR3 protein: CASSYGGTPREAFF

CDR3 length: 11
clone size: NA
V gene: TRBV2
D gene: NA
J gene: TRBJ2-1
CDR3 DNA: TGTGCCAGCGGCTACTACAATGAGCAGTTCTTC
CDR3 protein: CASGYYNEQFF

CDR3 length: 12
clone size: NA
V gene: TRBV7-9
D gene: NA
J gene: TRBJ1-2
CDR3 DNA: TGTGCCAGCAGCTTAGTTGCCTATGGCTACACCTTC
CDR3 protein: CASSLVAYGYTF

CDR3 length: 15
clone size: NA
V gene: TRBV5-1
D gene: TRBD1
J gene: TRBJ2-2
CDR3 DNA: TGCGCCAGCAGCTTGCTACCGGGACAGCGCGGGGAGCTGTTTTTT
CDR3 protein: CASSLLPGQRGELFF

CDR3 length: 14
clone size: once
V gene: TRBV6-1
D gene: NA
J gene: TRBJ1-5
CDR3 DNA: TGTGCCAGCAGTGAAGGGGCAGGACTGGCCGCCCAGCATTTT
CDR3 protein: CASSEGAGLAAQHF

CDR3 length: 15
clone size: NA
V gene: TRBV9
D gene: NA
J gene: TRBJ1-2
CDR3 DNA: TGTGCCAGCAGCGTAGCCAGAGCCTCCATCTATGGCTACACCTTC
CDR3 protein: CASSVARASIYGYTF

CDR3 length: 14
clone size: few
V gene: TRBV19
D gene: NA
J gene: TRBJ1-1
CDR3 DNA: TGTGCCAGTAGTAGCGTACAGGGCAAAGCTGAAGCTTTCTTT
CDR3 protein: CASSSVQGKAEAFF

CDR3 length: 13
clone size: few
V gene: TRBV6-4
D gene: TRBD1
J gene: TRBJ2-7
CDR3 DNA: TGTGCCAGCACGGACAGGGGGGCCTACGAGCAGTACTTC
CDR3 protein: CASTDRGAYEQYF